This T cell receptor (beta chain) was documented in a study of blood T cell repertoires in COVID-19. About the study: Some COVID-19 samples were acute and others convalescent; all came from the United States, Italy and Spain. From T cells, B-cell-depleted T cells, or PBMCs came the material, which was cDNA or gDNA.

Only in-frame clones appear in the TCRdb table, and some are missing; sequencing was by immunoSEQ multiplex PCR. The sample lists 150,000 to 250,000 clones; 80% to 90% were seen once. In germline, CDR1 is SGHRS, CDR2 YFSETQ. The junction had 5 bases not matched to a gene; V was cut back by 0 bases and J by 6 bases. CDR3 size: 15 residues. Those who participated ranged in age from about 18 to 89 years and resided in roughly 26 US areas. V is TRBV5-1 and J is TRBJ1-4, with 7 nucleotides matching TRBD1. Sequenced sample: PBMCs or T cells enriched from blood (not recorded which). This clonotype originated in a man between 35 and 55 years old who had recovered from COVID-19. The DNA for the CDR3 is TGCGCCAGCAGCTTGGGACAGGGAAGGGATGAAAAACTGTTTTTT. Its translation: CASSLGQGRDEKLFF.